This T cell receptor (beta chain) was captured in a study of cytomegalovirus exposure and HLA in healthy donors. The PCR used 60 Vbeta and 13 Jbeta primers. TCRdb keeps only in-frame clones here, not all; method: immunoSEQ multiplex PCR. The sample shows 65,000 to 90,000 clones, over 65% of them seen only once. The CDR3 contains 17 residues. Germline CDR1 and CDR2: SEHNR and FQNEAQ (reference sequence). Trimming cost V 5 bases and J 0 bases, with 14 bases left between them. Sequenced input: PBMCs. The chain is built from TRBV7-9 and TRBJ2-6; D gene unclear. The TCR sequence derives from a middle-aged woman in good health and CMV-seropositive. The CDR3 DNA sequence: TGTGCCAGCAGCCTACCCGTTAGTAACTCTGGGGCCAACGTCCTGACTTTC. This gives the protein CASSLPVSNSGANVLTF. Full variable domain (outside the CDR3, taken from reference TRBV7-9 and TRBJ2-6): DTGVSQNPRHKITKRGQNVTFRCDPISEHNRLYWYRQTLGQGPEFLTYFQNEAQLEKSRLLSDRFSAERPKGSFSTLEIQRTEQGDSAMYLCASSLPVSNSGANVLTFGAGSRLTVL.